The clone carrying this TCR beta chain showed up many times. TCRdb analysed the 5' RACE reads with MiXCR anew, one entry per CDR3 protein. The data contain hundreds of thousands of distinct CDR3 sequences, 28% of them singletons. The source of the sample is a study of T-cell memory formation after mild COVID-19. V gave up 5 bases and J gave up 1 base; unmatched junction bases: 4. The CDR3 is made up of 14 amino acids. The germline V gene has CDR1 SGHVS and CDR2 FQNEAQ. This chain connects TRBV7-8 to TRBJ1-1; TRBD1 aligns across 7 bases. This receptor was obtained from an adult woman who had mild COVID-19 (a few samples of this study predate the infection). Cell type and time point are not known. The material sequenced was PBMCs or a T cell subset sorted from them (not recorded which). In nucleotides, the CDR3 is TGTGCCAGCAGCCTTGGGACAGCGAACACTGAAGCTTTCTTT. Translated: CASSLGTANTEAFF.